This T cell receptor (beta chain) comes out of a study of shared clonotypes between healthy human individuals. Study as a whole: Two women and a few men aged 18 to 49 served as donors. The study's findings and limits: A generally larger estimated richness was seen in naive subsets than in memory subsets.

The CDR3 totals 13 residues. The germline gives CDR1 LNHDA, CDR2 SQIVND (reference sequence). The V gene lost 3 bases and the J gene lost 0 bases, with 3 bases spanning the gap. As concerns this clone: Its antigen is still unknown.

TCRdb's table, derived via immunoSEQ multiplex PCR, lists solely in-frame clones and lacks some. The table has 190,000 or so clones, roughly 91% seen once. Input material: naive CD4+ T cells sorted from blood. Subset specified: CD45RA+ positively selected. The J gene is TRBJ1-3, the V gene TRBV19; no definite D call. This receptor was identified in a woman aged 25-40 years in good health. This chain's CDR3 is CASSIRSGNTIYF. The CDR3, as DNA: TGTGCCAGTAGTATCCGCTCTGGAAACACCATATATTTT.